Listed here are 8 T cell receptor beta chains from one sample, sequenced in a study of blood T cell repertoires in COVID-19. Sequencing was performed with immunoSEQ multiplex PCR; in TCRdb, only in-frame clones are kept and a portion is missing. Of approximately 160,000 clones listed, about 88% are singletons. What was sequenced was PBMCs or T cells enriched from blood (not recorded which). These receptors were obtained from a woman aged 45-65 years who had recovered from COVID-19.

As to this clone: The same CDR3 can be traced to other DNA sequences in this sample. The chain joins TRBV5-4 to TRBJ2-7; D not certain. The CDR3 totals 13 residues. Trimming left V 0 bases short and J 1 base short, with 5 bases between. The germline V gene has CDR1 SGHNT and CDR2 YYREEE (reference sequence). The CDR3 region has the DNA TGTGCCAGCAGCTTGGCCGTGTCCTACGAGCAGTACTTC. Encoded protein: CASSLAVSYEQYF.

The chain uses TRBV2 and TRBJ2-7; D is uncertain. Deletions cut 2 bases from V and 4 bases from J, with 12 bases between. Germline CDR1 and CDR2: SNHLY and FYNNEI. The CDR3 extends over 14 amino acids. DNA of the CDR3: TGTGCCAGCAGTGAACAAGGCGCTAGATACGAGCAGTACTTC. Translating gives CASSEQGARYEQYF.

This clone was detected only once. The CDR3 DNA is TGTGCCAGCAGTTCCCCCCGAAATAGCGGTACCAAGTTCTTC. Residues: CASSSPRNSGTKFF. The chain has TRBV27 and TRBJ2-1, with D possibly TRBD2 on 6 matching bases. Trimming removed 4 bases at V and 14 bases at J, with 21 bases between. This CDR3 contains 14 residues. CDR1 and CDR2 (germline): MNHEY, SMNVEV (reference sequence).

V and J are TRBV2 and TRBJ1-2; a weak D match, TRBD1 (6 bases). V was shortened by 10 bases and J by 8 bases, with 20 bases between the two germline ends. This CDR3 region has 13 residues. CDR1 is SNHLY and CDR2 is FYNNEI in the germline V gene. CDR3 protein: CATRQAVGYGYTF. The CDR3 DNA sequence: TGTGCCACTCGACAGGCGGTGGGATACGGCTACACCTTC.

This chain joins TRBV11-2 and TRBJ2-3; 13 nucleotides agree with TRBD2. Germline values: CDR1 SGHAT, CDR2 FQNNGV. This CDR3 has 14 residues. V dropped 8 bases and J dropped 5; count of bases not matched to a gene: 4. CDR3 protein: CASLGLAGRDTQYF. Here the CDR3 DNA reads TGTGCCAGCCTGGGACTAGCGGGAAGAGATACGCAGTATTTT.

This clone was observed a single time. The rearrangement joins TRBV11-2 to TRBJ1-3, with D unclear. CDR1 is SGHAT and CDR2 is FQNNGV in the germline V gene. With 4 bases removed from V and 2 bases from J, the gap between germline ends came to 9 bases. This CDR3 has 14 amino acids. The CDR3 reads CASSSDTAGNTIYF. As DNA, the CDR3 is TGTGCCAGCAGCTCCGACACGGCTGGAAACACCATATATTTT.

This clone was detected only a few times. The chain uses TRBV30 and TRBJ1-2; TRBD1 matches at 7 bases. CDR3 length: 12 residues. J lost 4 bases, V lost 5 bases, and 4 bases had no gene match. The germline gives CDR1 GTSNPN, CDR2 SVGIG (reference sequence). The DNA for the CDR3 is TGTGCCTGGGGACAGGTTCCCTATGGCTACACCTTC. This gives the protein CAWGQVPYGYTF.

The chain uses TRBV7-3 and TRBJ2-3, with TRBD2 identical over 8 bases. V dropped 2 bases and J dropped 8; count of bases not matched to a gene: 0. CDR1 SGHTA and CDR2 FQGTGA come from the germline V gene. The CDR3 covers 12 residues. The CDR3 protein is CASSLRGGTQYF. CDR3 DNA sequence: TGTGCCAGCAGCTTACGGGGGGGTACGCAGTATTTT.